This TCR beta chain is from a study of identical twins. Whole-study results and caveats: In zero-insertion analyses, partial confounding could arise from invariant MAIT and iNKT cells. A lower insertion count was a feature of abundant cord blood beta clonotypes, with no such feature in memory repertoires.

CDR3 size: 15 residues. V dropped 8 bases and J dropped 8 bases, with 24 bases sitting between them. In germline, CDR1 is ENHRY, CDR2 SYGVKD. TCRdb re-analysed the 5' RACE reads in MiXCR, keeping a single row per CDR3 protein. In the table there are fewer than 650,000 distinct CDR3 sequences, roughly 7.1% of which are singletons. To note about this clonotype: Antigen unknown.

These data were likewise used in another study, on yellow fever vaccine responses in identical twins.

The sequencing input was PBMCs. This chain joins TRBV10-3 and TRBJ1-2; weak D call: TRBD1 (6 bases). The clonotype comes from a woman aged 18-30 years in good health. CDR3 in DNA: TGTGCCATCCACCCGGAGGAGTGGGGGGCCGGGGGCTACACCTTC. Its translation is CAIHPEEWGAGGYTF.